This record looks at one TCR beta chain sequence and its context. The data are from a study of blood T cell repertoires in COVID-19. Overall study: Samples representing acute and convalescent COVID-19 were sourced from the United States, Italy and Spain. T cells, B-cell-depleted T cells, or PBMCs provided the cDNA or gDNA that served as material.

The CDR3 covers 15 residues. The germline gives CDR1 MNHEY, CDR2 SMNVEV (reference sequence). Trimming removed 1 base from V and 5 bases from J; junction bases left unmatched: 5. Some clones are missing from TCRdb's copy, which holds only in-frame ones; the method was immunoSEQ multiplex PCR. The data hold 200,000 to 250,000 clones, with 80% to 95% observed a single time. The sequenced sample consisted of peripheral blood. This TCR was recovered from a man aged 25 to 40 with COVID-19, enrolled during active disease. The chain carries TRBV27 and TRBJ2-1, with 7 bases fitting TRBD1. CDR3 loop: CASSLLTGPHNEQFF. CDR3 DNA: TGTGCCAGCAGTTTATTGACAGGGCCCCACAATGAGCAGTTCTTC.